This T cell receptor beta chain was captured by sequencing in a study of CD8 T cells in ankylosing spondylitis (TCRdb year 2017). Looking at the study overall: To find TCR variants linked to disease, the study profiled T cell receptor beta repertoires in ankylosing spondylitis patients and healthy donors. The full study cohort comprised 25 or so ankylosing spondylitis patients and about 110 healthy donors. Peripheral blood samples were taken, and synovial fluid was additionally collected from ankylosing spondylitis patients.

Paper-wide results and their limitations: A CD8+ phenotype was shown by the disease-linked clones, which were found at relatively low frequencies in peripheral blood. The disease-linked clones were reported as significantly enriched in matched synovial fluid samples from ankylosing spondylitis patients. A TCR beta motif of about 8 highly homologous amino acid variants appeared characteristic of blood from ankylosing spondylitis patients. Some TCR beta motif variants had previously been reported in synovial fluid and blood of reactive arthritis patients, which suggested common disease-initiation mechanisms.

Sequencing was carried out with an Illumina HiSeq 2500. Quantitative 5'-RACE with molecular barcodes was used to prepare TCR beta libraries. Concerning the study's data processing: Disease-linked TCR variants were identified with a new computational method built on a probabilistic model of VDJ rearrangement. TCRdb reran the public reads through fastp at Q25 and MiXCR, keeping productive beta chains. Every CDR3 protein is listed once, alongside the most common genes and DNA of its rows. TCRdb's processing, not the study's, gives the V and J calls here. This sample holds about 400,000 distinct CDR3 sequences; 20% to 25% were observed only once. About a sixth of the sample rests with the top ten. This clonotype was seen more than once but under ten times. Its antigen is not yet known. No clone much larger than this one lies a single base away; base qualities are absent. Trimming leaves V shorter by 4 bases and J shorter by 2 bases, with the junction holding 9 bases beyond the gene matches. CDR1 and CDR2, per the germline V gene (reference sequence), are SGHKS and YYEKEE. Measured from the cysteine to the phenylalanine, the CDR3 is 16 residues long. Just CDR3 DNA is preserved here, 48 bases in frame from base 1.

The sequence joins TRBV5-5 to TRBJ2-5, with 9 bases aligning to TRBD2. This TCR was sampled from a male donor with ankylosing spondylitis. Sequenced input: blood, either unsorted or a sorted T cell fraction (not recorded which). The CDR3 amino acid sequence is: CASSTKLSGRQETQYF. In nucleotides, the sequence is TGTGCCAGCAGCACCAAGCTTAGCGGGAGACAAGAGACCCAGTACTTC. Reference TRBV5-5 and TRBJ2-5 genes cover what lies past the CDR3, so the full variable domain is DAGVTQSPTHLIKTRGQQVTLRCSPISGHKSVSWYQQVLGQGPQFIFQYYEKEERGRGNFPDRFSARQFPNYSSELNVNALLLGDSALYLCASSTKLSGRQETQYFGPGTRLLVL.